These 17 T cell receptor beta chains came from one sample sequenced in a study of cytomegalovirus exposure and HLA in healthy donors. PCR was performed using 60 Vbeta and 13 Jbeta primers. Generated by immunoSEQ multiplex PCR, the TCRdb table keeps only in-frame clones and is missing some. This sample has about 150,000 clones; just under 80% occur once, and the top ten carry 2.5% to 3.5%. Input material: PBMCs. The receptors come from a woman between 50 and 59 years old in good health and CMV-seropositive.

The chain employs TRBV2 and TRBJ1-1; 9 nucleotides agree with TRBD1. CDR3 size: 13 residues. In germline, CDR1 is SNHLY, CDR2 FYNNEI. Germline trimming cut 7 bases from V and 5 bases from J; bases unmatched to any gene: 5. The CDR3 reads CASNTGGWTEAFF. CDR3 sequence (DNA): TGTGCCAGCAATACAGGGGGCTGGACTGAAGCTTTCTTT.

This chain joins TRBV5-1 and TRBJ2-3; D possibly corresponds to TRBD2 (6 bases). Germline loops: CDR1 SGHRS, CDR2 YFSETQ. V lost 0 bases, J lost 2 bases, and 13 bases lay in between. This CDR3 is built from 16 residues. In DNA form, the CDR3 reads TGCGCCAGCAGCTTGGTAGCGGATTATTTCACAGATACGCAGTATTTT. Residues: CASSLVADYFTDTQYF. The whole variable domain, remainder taken from reference TRBV5-1 and TRBJ2-3, is KAGVTQTPRYLIKTRGQQVTLSCSPISGHRSVSWYQQTPGQGLQFLFEYFSETQRNKGNFPGRFSGRQFSNSRSEMNVSTLELGDSALYLCASSLVADYFTDTQYFGPGTRLTVL.

This chain joins TRBV5-6 and TRBJ2-2; 7 bases map to TRBD1. With V trimmed by 5 bases and J by 1 base, 11 bases remained unmatched. This CDR3 region has 17 residues. In germline, CDR1 is SGHDT, CDR2 YYEEEE. DNA for the CDR3: TGTGCCAGCAGTTGGAGGCCGGGACAGATGAACACCGGGGAGCTGTTTTTT. It specifies CASSWRPGQMNTGELFF.

The chain links TRBV2 to TRBJ1-1; D is undetermined. Germline CDR1 SNHLY, CDR2 FYNNEI. The length of the CDR3 is 14 residues. Trimming left V 6 bases short and J 3 bases short, with 14 bases between. The CDR3 DNA follows: TGTGCCAGCAGCGGAATCAGGAGGGACACTGAAGCTTTCTTT. Its translation: CASSGIRRDTEAFF.

The CDR3 spells CAIRQGQETQYF. The CDR3 DNA sequence: TGTGCCATCAGGCAGGGGCAGGAGACCCAGTACTTC. V and J are TRBV10-3 and TRBJ2-5; D perhaps matches TRBD1 (6 bases). Germline V gene sequence: CDR1 ENHRY, CDR2 SYGVKD. CDR3 length equals 12 residues. Trimming stripped 6 bases from V and 5 bases from J, with 10 bases between.

This clone has more than one count but fewer than ten. V is TRBV5-6 and J is TRBJ2-2, with 11 bases matching TRBD2. The CDR3 extends over 17 amino acids. V lost 0 bases to trimming and J lost 4 bases; unmatched junction nucleotides: 5. Per germline, CDR1 SGHDT and CDR2 YYEEEE. CDR3 DNA: TGTGCCAGCAGCTTGGGTAGCGGGAGGGCCAGCACCGGGGAGCTGTTTTTT. It encodes CASSLGSGRASTGELFF.

Comments on this clone: A junction boundary mismatches the germline segment, possibly from a read error. This chain links TRBV5-4 with TRBJ2-2, with D possibly matching TRBD2 (5 bases). Per the germline V gene, CDR1 is SGHNT and CDR2 is YYREEE (reference sequence). The CDR3 is 13 residues long. The CDR3 sequence is CASTLEEVGELFF. In DNA, the CDR3 is TGTGCCAGCACCTTGGAGGAGGTCGGGGAGCTGTTTTTT.

The chain carries TRBV30 and TRBJ2-6; TRBD1 might be the D (5 bases). Germline CDR1 reads GTSNPN; CDR2 reads SVGIG (reference sequence). V was cut by 8 bases and J by 6 bases, with 14 bases left in between. The CDR3 has 13 amino acids. CDR3 nucleotide sequence: TGTGCCCTGAACAGGTCCCCGGCCAACGTCCTGACTTTC. This gives the protein CALNRSPANVLTF.

This clone was observed at least ten times. The chain carries TRBV11-3 and TRBJ2-3; 9 nucleotides align to TRBD2. The junction had 11 bases not matched to a gene; V was cut back by 5 bases and J by 5 bases. CDR3 length: 16 residues. Per germline, CDR1 SGHNT and CDR2 YENEEA. The CDR3 loop is CASSLRPAGGEDTQYF. CDR3 coding DNA: TGTGCCAGCAGCCTCAGACCAGCGGGAGGCGAAGATACGCAGTATTTT.

The V call is TRBV4-2, the J call TRBJ1-2, with TRBD1 as a possible D gene (6 bases). The CDR3 totals 15 residues. Germline assignment: CDR1 LGHNA and CDR2 YNFKEQ. V was shortened by 6 bases and J by 11 bases, with 25 bases between the two germline ends. This CDR3 reads CASSLELTGGAGYTF. CDR3 in DNA: TGTGCCAGCAGTCTTGAACTGACGGGGGGGGCAGGGTACACCTTC.

The chain recombines TRBV7-2 with TRBJ2-2; 11 positions match TRBD2. The germline V gene has CDR1 SGHTA and CDR2 FQGNSA. V shed 5 bases, J shed 0 bases, and the junction held 5 bases outside the gene matches. This CDR3 has 17 residues. The CDR3 DNA sequence: TGTGCCAGCAGCCCCCCTAGCGGGAGGACGAACACCGGGGAGCTGTTTTTT. Protein sequence: CASSPPSGRTNTGELFF.

This rearrangement joins TRBV5-1 to TRBJ2-1; possibly TRBD1 for D (6 bases). The V gene's germline CDR1 is SGHRS and CDR2 YFSETQ. The CDR3 runs to 12 residues. Trimming removed 4 bases from V and 14 bases from J, with 16 bases in between. This CDR3 is CASSIDPGTKFF. DNA of the CDR3: TGCGCCAGCAGCATAGACCCCGGGACAAAGTTCTTC.

This chain joins TRBV11-1 and TRBJ1-1; D remains ambiguous. The CDR3 spans 14 residues. The germline CDR1 and CDR2 sequences are SGHAT and FQDESV (reference sequence). V shed 3 bases and J shed 1 base, with 9 bases lying between them. In DNA form, the CDR3 reads TGTGCCAGCAGCTTGATGGCTGGGAACACTGAAGCTTTCTTT. Its translation is CASSLMAGNTEAFF.

J is TRBJ1-2 and V is TRBV25-1; 7 bases match TRBD1. This CDR3 is built from 13 residues. Germline V gene data show CDR1 as MGHDK and CDR2 as SYGVNS. V gave up 7 bases and J gave up 7 bases; unmatched junction bases: 9. CDR3 sequence reads: CASTATGNRGYTF. In DNA, the CDR3 is TGTGCCAGCACCGCGACAGGGAATCGTGGCTACACCTTC.

This chain uses TRBV27 with TRBJ1-6; 8 positions agree with TRBD1. The length of the CDR3 is 15 residues. Germline V CDR1 and CDR2: MNHEY, SMNVEV (reference sequence). Germline trimming cut 6 bases from V and 6 bases from J; bases unmatched to any gene: 7. The CDR3 coding sequence is TGTGCCAGCAGCGACAGGGGACCGCGTAATTCACCCCTCCACTTT. Protein: CASSDRGPRNSPLHF.

The V and J genes are TRBV7-9 and TRBJ2-5; no firm D call. CDR1 is SEHNR and CDR2 is FQNEAQ in the germline V gene (reference sequence). Trimming removed 1 base from V and 3 bases from J, with 12 bases in between. This CDR3 has 15 residues. CDR3: CASSLDGGYEETQYF. CDR3 in DNA: TGTGCCAGCAGCTTAGACGGCGGCTACGAAGAGACCCAGTACTTC.

CDR3 DNA sequence: TGTGCCTGGACTGGGGAGTTGGGCTACACCTTC. Translating gives CAWTGELGYTF. The chain recombines TRBV30 with TRBJ1-2; no firm D call. V was pared by 4 bases and J by 8 bases, with 11 bases between. CDR1 and CDR2 from the germline V gene are GTSNPN and SVGIG (reference sequence). The CDR3 is 11 residues long.